The 25 T cell receptor beta chains in this list originate from one sample, sequenced in a study of OX40 agonist ivuxolimab in advanced cancers. Measured with immunoSEQ multiplex PCR; TCRdb has only the in-frame clones, and not every one. The sample comprises tens of thousands of clones, approximately 91% of which are singletons, and 3.5% to 5% rests with the top ten. The sequenced sample was CD4+ or CD8+ T cells sorted from blood, obtained in a trial of the OX40 agonist ivuxolimab. The receptors shown here come from an adult with an advanced solid tumor such as melanoma, head and neck, liver or kidney cancer.

The chain links TRBV2 to TRBJ1-1; a weak D match, TRBD1 (5 bases). V lost 5 bases to trimming and J lost 3 bases, with 22 bases between them. The CDR3 consists of 17 residues. Germline V CDR1 and CDR2: SNHLY, FYNNEI. The CDR3 nucleotides read TGTGCCAGCAGTCGAACTCTTGTAACGCAGGGTTACACTGAAGCTTTCTTT. Residues: CASSRTLVTQGYTEAFF.

The gene calls are TRBV7-3 and TRBJ2-1, with a tentative D call TRBD2 (5 bases). The length of the CDR3 is 12 residues. Per germline, CDR1 SGHTA and CDR2 FQGTGA. The V end was cut by 6 bases, the J end by 7 bases, with 10 bases between. The CDR3 loop reads CASSQAANEQFF. CDR3 nucleotide sequence: TGTGCCAGCAGTCAAGCGGCGAATGAGCAGTTCTTC.

The CDR3 protein is CASRPTSGGRETQYF. The CDR3, as DNA: TGTGCCAGTAGGCCCACTAGCGGGGGGCGGGAGACCCAGTACTTC. The chain couples TRBV19 to TRBJ2-5, with 12 bases fitting TRBD2. CDR1 and CDR2 from the germline V gene are LNHDA and SQIVND (reference sequence). The V and J ends lost 6 bases and 5 bases, in that order; junction bases with no gene match: 7. The CDR3 is 15 residues long.

V gene TRBV10-2 combines with J gene TRBJ2-6, with TRBD1 as a possible D gene (5 bases). V gave up 6 bases and J gave up 0 bases, with 6 bases separating them. The CDR3 is 14 residues long. Germline assignment: CDR1 WSHSY and CDR2 SAAADI. For the CDR3, the DNA is TGCGCCAGCAGGACAGCCTCTGGGGCCAACGTCCTGACTTTC. This gives the protein CASRTASGANVLTF.

In this sample, this clone turned up once. V usage is TRBV6-6 and J usage is TRBJ1-1; D uncertain. Germline values: CDR1 MNHNY, CDR2 SVGAGI (reference sequence). Trimming shortened V by 7 bases and J by 8 bases, and 17 bases separated the two germline ends. The CDR3 loop spans 13 amino acids. CDR3 in DNA: TGTGCCAGCACCGAACAGAGAAACGTAGAAGCTTTCTTT. It is translated as CASTEQRNVEAFF.

The chain is built from TRBV10-3 and TRBJ2-5; 7 positions agree with TRBD1. In germline, CDR1 is ENHRY, CDR2 SYGVKD. V trimming: 4 bases; J trimming: 0 bases; junction bases outside the gene matches: 8. The length of the CDR3 is 16 residues. The CDR3 DNA is TGTGCCATCAGTGGAGGACAGGACTCGTACCAAGAGACCCAGTACTTC. Encoded protein: CAISGGQDSYQETQYF.

The chain is built from TRBV28 and TRBJ2-7; TRBD2 is a possible D gene (5 bases). Trimming removed 4 bases at V and 6 bases at J, with 10 bases between. Germline CDR1 and CDR2: MDHEN and SYDVKM. The CDR3 spans 12 residues. CDR3 amino acids: CASSSGEGEQYV. CDR3 bases: TGTGCCAGCAGTTCGGGCGAGGGCGAGCAGTACGTC.

CDR3 nucleotides: TGTGCCAGCAGCTCGAGAACGACAGGGTTAGGGGAAAAACTGTTTTTT. This sequence encodes CASSSRTTGLGEKLFF. The chain combines TRBV7-6 with TRBJ1-4; 7 bases map to TRBD1. CDR1 is SGHVS and CDR2 is FNYEAQ in the germline V gene. The V gene end was trimmed by 4 bases and the J gene end by 8 bases; junction bases not matched to a gene: 13. This CDR3 comprises 16 residues.

V gene TRBV7-2 combines with J gene TRBJ1-4; D not resolved. The CDR3 runs to 14 residues. Germline V CDR1 and CDR2: SGHTA, FQGNSA. Trimming stripped 3 bases from V and 3 bases from J, with 8 bases between. As DNA, the CDR3 is TGTGCCAGCAGCTTTTGGGTAGCTAATGAAAAACTGTTTTTT. Translated: CASSFWVANEKLFF.

This rearrangement joins TRBV25-1 to TRBJ2-1, with TRBD1 matching 8 bases. CDR1 and CDR2 (germline): MGHDK, SYGVNS. V dropped 2 bases and J dropped 10; count of bases not matched to a gene: 4. The CDR3 loop spans 13 amino acids. The CDR3 DNA reads as TGTGCCAGCAGTGAAAACAGACAGGGGGAGCAGTTCTTC. Protein: CASSENRQGEQFF.

The genes are TRBV7-2 and TRBJ2-7, with TRBD2 as a possible D gene (6 bases). This CDR3 has 14 amino acids. V was cut by 3 bases and J by 3 bases, with 12 bases left in between. Germline CDR1 and CDR2: SGHTA and FQGNSA. CDR3 sequence (DNA): TGTGCCAGCAGCTTTGCGGGACCTGACTACGAGCAGTACTTC. Its translation: CASSFAGPDYEQYF. Filled out from reference TRBV7-2 and TRBJ2-7, the complete variable domain reads GAGVSQSPSNKVTEKGKDVELRCDPISGHTALYWYRQSLGQGLEFLIYFQGNSAPDKSGLPSDRFSAERTGGSVSTLTIQRTQQEDSAVYLCASSFAGPDYEQYFGPGTRLTVT.

V and J are TRBV9 and TRBJ2-3; 8 nucleotides align to TRBD2. The CDR3 covers 16 residues. With 2 bases clipped from V and 2 bases from J, the junction kept 7 bases outside the gene matches. Germline lookup yields CDR1 SGDLS and CDR2 YYNGEE. CDR3 sequence: CASSVSSGRFTDTQYF. The DNA for the CDR3 is TGTGCCAGCAGCGTCTCTAGCGGGCGATTCACAGATACGCAGTATTTT. Filled out from reference TRBV9 and TRBJ2-3, the complete variable domain reads DSGVTQTPKHLITATGQRVTLRCSPRSGDLSVYWYQQSLDQGLQFLIQYYNGEERAKGNILERFSAQQFPDLHSELNLSSLELGDSALYFCASSVSSGRFTDTQYFGPGTRLTVL.

The J gene is TRBJ1-4, the V gene TRBV9; perhaps TRBD1 as D (5 bases). Trimming took off 3 bases at V and 0 bases at J, with 12 bases between the two ends. Germline-derived CDR1 and CDR2 are SGDLS and YYNGEE. This CDR3 has 16 residues. The CDR3: CASSERDGPTNEKLFF. Here the CDR3 DNA reads TGTGCCAGCAGCGAGAGGGACGGACCAACTAATGAAAAACTGTTTTTT. Variable domain in full (rest from reference TRBV9 and TRBJ1-4): DSGVTQTPKHLITATGQRVTLRCSPRSGDLSVYWYQQSLDQGLQFLIQYYNGEERAKGNILERFSAQQFPDLHSELNLSSLELGDSALYFCASSERDGPTNEKLFFGSGTQLSVL.

The chain employs TRBV10-3 and TRBJ2-5; 8 bases fit TRBD1. The CDR3 loop spans 13 amino acids. The germline CDR1 and CDR2 sequences are ENHRY and SYGVKD. The ends lost 6 bases at V and 6 bases at J; junction bases unmatched: 6. The CDR3 sequence is CAISEGQGQTQYF. CDR3 in DNA: TGTGCCATCAGCGAAGGACAGGGACAGACCCAGTACTTC.

This clone was observed a few times. The rearrangement uses TRBV13 and TRBJ2-7; 8 bases are a match to TRBD1. Per the germline V gene, CDR1 is PRHDT and CDR2 is FYEKMQ (reference sequence). The CDR3 covers 12 residues. V dropped 8 bases and J dropped 4; count of bases not matched to a gene: 4. CDR3 bases: TGTGCCAGCCAGCGACAGGGGTACGAGCAGTACTTC. This encodes CASQRQGYEQYF.

In this sample, this clone turned up a few times. The CDR3 region is CASSPQGWYTEAFF. For the CDR3, the DNA is TGTGCCAGCAGTCCTCAGGGGTGGTACACTGAAGCTTTCTTT. This rearrangement joins TRBV27 to TRBJ1-1; possibly TRBD1 for D (6 bases). The CDR3 contains 14 residues. Germline CDR1 MNHEY, CDR2 SMNVEV (reference sequence). Trimming removed 5 bases at V and 3 bases at J, with 13 bases between.

In this sample, this clone turned up once. The V call is TRBV5-4, the J call TRBJ1-1; 8 nucleotides align to TRBD1. J lost 1 base, V lost 3 bases, and 2 bases had no gene match. From germline, CDR1 is SGHNT and CDR2 YYREEE (reference sequence). The length of the CDR3 is 14 residues. This chain's CDR3 is CASSSQGENTEAFF. The CDR3 DNA reads TGTGCCAGCAGCTCACAGGGGGAGAACACTGAAGCTTTCTTT.

J is TRBJ2-5 and V is TRBV20-1; D is uncertain. Trimming shortened V by 0 bases and J by 7 bases, and 6 bases separated the two germline ends. The CDR3 loop spans 11 amino acids. The germline V gene has CDR1 DFQATT and CDR2 SNEGSKA (reference sequence). Here the CDR3 DNA reads TGCAGTGCTAGAGACGGTGGGACCCAGTACTTC. This sequence encodes CSARDGGTQYF.

This clone was found once. As DNA, the CDR3 is TGTGCCATCAATCCGGGACTAGCGGGGGGTGATGGCACAGATACGCAGTATTTT. As protein: CAINPGLAGGDGTDTQYF. The chain is built from TRBV10-3 and TRBJ2-3, with 15 bases that match TRBD2. V shed 7 bases, J shed 1 base, and the junction held 9 bases outside the gene matches. This CDR3 is built from 18 residues. The germline CDR1 and CDR2 sequences are ENHRY and SYGVKD.

The chain recombines TRBV27 with TRBJ1-3; D is unresolved. This CDR3 spans 17 amino acids. Germline assignment: CDR1 MNHEY and CDR2 SMNVEV (reference sequence). V lost 4 bases to trimming and J lost 4 bases, with 20 bases between them. The DNA of the CDR3 is TGTGCCAGCAGTTACGTCATAGCCGGATCCATGGGAAACACCATATATTTT. Its protein product is CASSYVIAGSMGNTIYF.

The chain links TRBV7-3 to TRBJ2-1, with D perhaps given as TRBD1 or TRBD2 (7 bases each). CDR1 is SGHTA and CDR2 is FQGTGA in the germline V gene. Trimming took 5 bases from V and 10 from J, leaving 15 bases between them. The CDR3 has 13 amino acids. In nucleotides, the CDR3 is TGTGCCAGCAGCCCAGGGGGGGACCTGGAGCAGTTCTTC. Amino acids: CASSPGGDLEQFF.

The CDR3 DNA is TGTGCCAGCAAAACGGAGGGAGCCCCTGAAGCTTTCTTT. It specifies CASKTEGAPEAFF. The rearrangement links TRBV6-5 to TRBJ1-1; unclear D gene. CDR1 and CDR2 (germline): MNHEY, SVGAGI. Between the trimmed V and J ends, which lost 7 bases and 6 bases, there was a span of 15 bases. The CDR3 consists of 13 residues.

V is TRBV28 and J is TRBJ1-1; 10 nucleotides agree with TRBD1. Germline loops: CDR1 MDHEN, CDR2 SYDVKM. CDR3 size: 15 residues. V was pared by 3 bases and J by 4 bases, with 5 bases of the junction left unmatched. The CDR3 DNA reads TGTGCCAGCAGTTTTTGGACAGGGGGTTTCACTGAAGCTTTCTTT. Residues: CASSFWTGGFTEAFF.

This rearrangement joins TRBV27 to TRBJ1-2; 9 nucleotides agree with TRBD1. The V segment lost 0 bases and the J segment 8 bases; nucleotides outside the gene matches: 10. Germline V gene lookup returns CDR1 MNHEY and CDR2 SMNVEV (reference sequence). There are 16 residues in the CDR3. CDR3: CASSLSPGTGLYGYTF. CDR3 nucleotides: TGTGCCAGCAGTTTATCCCCCGGGACAGGGTTGTACGGCTACACCTTC.

V gene TRBV28 combines with J gene TRBJ2-7; D could derive from TRBD1 or TRBD2 (5 bases each). The V and J ends lost 3 bases and 5 bases respectively, with 14 bases between them. This CDR3 has 14 residues. The germline gives CDR1 MDHEN, CDR2 SYDVKM. CDR3 residues: CASSFAGTRDEQYV. CDR3 in DNA: TGTGCCAGCAGTTTCGCAGGGACGCGGGACGAGCAGTACGTC.